The sequence of this TCR beta chain was determined in a study of cytomegalovirus exposure and HLA in healthy donors. Across the whole study: HLA-typed donors contributed 65 million to 85 million unique TCRs, which were held in an early data release.

PCR amplification relied on 60 Vbeta primers (plus 13 Jbeta primers). Produced via immunoSEQ multiplex PCR; TCRdb's table is partial and in-frame only. The sample lists some 97,000 clones, roughly four fifths occurring once. Points on this clone: Its antigen is as yet unknown.

Study outcomes and limitations: Indistinguishable V segments such as TRBV6-2 and TRBV6-3 were excluded.

V gave up 4 bases and J gave up 2 bases; unmatched junction bases: 7. The CDR3 is 15 residues long. Germline assignment: CDR1 SGHTS and CDR2 YDEGEE. Sequencing input: PBMCs. The TCR sequence derives from a male donor in good health and CMV-seropositive. The chain combines TRBV5-8 with TRBJ2-3; 7 bases match TRBD1. This CDR3 is CASSPGDRATDTQYF. For the CDR3, the DNA is TGTGCCAGCAGCCCGGGCGACAGGGCCACAGATACGCAGTATTTT.